The present T cell receptor (beta chain) was sequenced within a study of cytomegalovirus exposure and HLA in healthy donors. General study results and limits: With later analysis, a missense DCLRE1C variant became linked to TCR beta V- and J-gene trimming. For cytomegalovirus status, the classifier reportedly gave diagnoses with high specificity and sensitivity. Donors were assumed by presence/absence analyses to have roughly uniform sequencing depth. It has been reported that TCR beta sequences accurately predicted the HLA-A and HLA-B alleles of most subjects.

Details on this clone: Its antigen remains unidentified.

A multiplex PCR was run with 60 Vbeta primers and 13 Jbeta primers. The protocol was immunoSEQ multiplex PCR, while the TCRdb copy is restricted to in-frame clones and leaves out a portion. This specimen shows some 200,000 clones; the ten leading clones hold 6.5%. This CDR3 region has 16 residues. CDR1 is SGHTA, CDR2 FQGNSA, per germline. V lost 3 bases to trimming and J lost 2 bases; unmatched junction nucleotides: 8. The V and J genes are TRBV7-2 and TRBJ2-3; 7 bases match TRBD2. The sequence came from a man under 40 in good health and CMV-seronegative. Sequencing input: PBMCs. CDR3 residues: CASSLGLRVITDTQYF. DNA of the CDR3: TGTGCCAGCAGCTTGGGACTAAGGGTGATCACAGATACGCAGTATTTT.